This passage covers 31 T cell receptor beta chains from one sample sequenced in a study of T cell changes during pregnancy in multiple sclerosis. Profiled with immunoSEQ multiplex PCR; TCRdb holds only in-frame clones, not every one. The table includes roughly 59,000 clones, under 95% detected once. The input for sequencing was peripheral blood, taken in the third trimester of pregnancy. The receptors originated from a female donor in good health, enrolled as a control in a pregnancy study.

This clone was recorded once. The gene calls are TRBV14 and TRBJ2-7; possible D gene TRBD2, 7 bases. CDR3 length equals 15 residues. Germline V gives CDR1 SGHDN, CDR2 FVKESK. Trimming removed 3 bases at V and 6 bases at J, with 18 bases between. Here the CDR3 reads CASSHGPGGRSEQYF. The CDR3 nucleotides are TGTGCCAGCAGCCACGGGCCGGGGGGCCGAAGCGAGCAGTACTTC.

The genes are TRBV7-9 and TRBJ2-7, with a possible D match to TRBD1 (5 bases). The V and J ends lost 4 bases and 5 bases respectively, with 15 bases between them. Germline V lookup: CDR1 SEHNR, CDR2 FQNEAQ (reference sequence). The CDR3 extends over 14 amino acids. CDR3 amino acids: CASSSLRVDDEQYF. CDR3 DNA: TGTGCCAGCAGCTCCCTCAGGGTCGACGACGAGCAGTACTTC.

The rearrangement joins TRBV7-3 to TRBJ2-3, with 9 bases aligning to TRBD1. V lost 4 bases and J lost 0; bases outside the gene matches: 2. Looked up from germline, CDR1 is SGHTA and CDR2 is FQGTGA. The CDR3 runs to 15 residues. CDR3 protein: CASSWTGVSTDTQYF. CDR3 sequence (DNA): TGTGCCAGCAGCTGGACAGGGGTCAGCACAGATACGCAGTATTTT.

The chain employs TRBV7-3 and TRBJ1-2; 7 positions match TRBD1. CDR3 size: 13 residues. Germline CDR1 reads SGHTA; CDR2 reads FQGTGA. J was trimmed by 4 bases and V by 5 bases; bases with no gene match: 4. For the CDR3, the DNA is TGTGCCAGCAGCCCAGGGGACAGCTATGGCTACACCTTC. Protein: CASSPGDSYGYTF.

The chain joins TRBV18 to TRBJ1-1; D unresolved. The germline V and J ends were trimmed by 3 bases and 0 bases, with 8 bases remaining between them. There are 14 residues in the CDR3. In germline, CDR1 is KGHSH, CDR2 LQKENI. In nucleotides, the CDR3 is TGTGCCAGCTCACCGAACAGCATGAACACTGAAGCTTTCTTT. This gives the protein CASSPNSMNTEAFF.

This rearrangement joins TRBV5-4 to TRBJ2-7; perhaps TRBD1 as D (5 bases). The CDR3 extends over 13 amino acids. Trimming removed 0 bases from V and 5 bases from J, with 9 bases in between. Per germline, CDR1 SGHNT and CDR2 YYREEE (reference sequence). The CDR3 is CASSLAGLNEQYF. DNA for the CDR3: TGTGCCAGCAGCTTGGCAGGGTTAAACGAGCAGTACTTC.

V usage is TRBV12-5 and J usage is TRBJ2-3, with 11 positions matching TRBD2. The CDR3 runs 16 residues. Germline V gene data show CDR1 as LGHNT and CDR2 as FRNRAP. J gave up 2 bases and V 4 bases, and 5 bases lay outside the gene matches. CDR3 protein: CASGSPLAGDTDTQYF. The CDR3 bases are TGTGCTAGTGGTTCCCCACTAGCGGGGGACACAGATACGCAGTATTTT.

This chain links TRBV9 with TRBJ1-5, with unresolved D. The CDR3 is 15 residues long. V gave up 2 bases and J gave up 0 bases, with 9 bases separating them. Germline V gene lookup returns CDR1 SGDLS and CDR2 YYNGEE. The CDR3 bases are TGTGCCAGCAGCGTCGGTTCCAATAGCAATCAGCCCCAGCATTTT. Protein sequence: CASSVGSNSNQPQHF.

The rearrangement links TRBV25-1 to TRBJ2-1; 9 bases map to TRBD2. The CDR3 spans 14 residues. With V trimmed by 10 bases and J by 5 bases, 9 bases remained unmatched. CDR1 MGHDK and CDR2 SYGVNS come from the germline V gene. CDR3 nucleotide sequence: TGTGCCACCACCTCTAGCGGGGTTGACAATGAGCAGTTCTTC. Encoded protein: CATTSSGVDNEQFF.

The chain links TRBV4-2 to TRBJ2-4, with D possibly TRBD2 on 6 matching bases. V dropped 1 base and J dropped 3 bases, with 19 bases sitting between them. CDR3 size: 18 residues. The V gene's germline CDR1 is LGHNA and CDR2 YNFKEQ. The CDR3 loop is CASSQVPGVGSDKNIQYF. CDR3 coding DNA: TGTGCCAGCAGCCAAGTACCGGGGGTAGGGTCGGACAAAAACATTCAGTACTTC.

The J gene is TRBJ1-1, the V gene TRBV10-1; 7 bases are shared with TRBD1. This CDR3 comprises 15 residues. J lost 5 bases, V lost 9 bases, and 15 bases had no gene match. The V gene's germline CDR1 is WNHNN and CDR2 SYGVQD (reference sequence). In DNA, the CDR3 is TGCGCCAGTACGCCTTACAGGGGCCTACGGACTGAAGCTTTCTTT. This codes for CASTPYRGLRTEAFF.

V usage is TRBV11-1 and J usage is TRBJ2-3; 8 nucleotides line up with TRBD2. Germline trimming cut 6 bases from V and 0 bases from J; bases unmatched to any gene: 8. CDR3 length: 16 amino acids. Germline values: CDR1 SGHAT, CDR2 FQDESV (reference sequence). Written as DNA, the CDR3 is TGTGCCAGCAGTTTTACCGGGACTAGTAGCACAGATACGCAGTATTTT. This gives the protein CASSFTGTSSTDTQYF.

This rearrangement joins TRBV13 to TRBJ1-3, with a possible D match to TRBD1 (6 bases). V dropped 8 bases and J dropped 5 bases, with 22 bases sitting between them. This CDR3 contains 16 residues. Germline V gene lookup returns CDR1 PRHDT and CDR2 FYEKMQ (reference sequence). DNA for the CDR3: TGTGCCAGCCACTATCAAGGGGGGGCGGACCGAAACACCATATATTTT. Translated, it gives CASHYQGGADRNTIYF.

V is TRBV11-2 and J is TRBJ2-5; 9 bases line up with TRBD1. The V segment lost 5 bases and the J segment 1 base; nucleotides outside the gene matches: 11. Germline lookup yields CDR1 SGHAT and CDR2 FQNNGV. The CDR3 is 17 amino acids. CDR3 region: CASSPRQGTGTQETQYF. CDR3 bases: TGTGCCAGCAGCCCCCGTCAGGGGACAGGGACCCAAGAGACCCAGTACTTC.

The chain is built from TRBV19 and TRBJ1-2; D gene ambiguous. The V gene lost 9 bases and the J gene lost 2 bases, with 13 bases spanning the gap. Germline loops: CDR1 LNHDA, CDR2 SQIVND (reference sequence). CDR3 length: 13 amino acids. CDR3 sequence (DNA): TGTGCCAGCCTGAGGCACCAAAACTATGGCTACACCTTC. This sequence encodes CASLRHQNYGYTF.

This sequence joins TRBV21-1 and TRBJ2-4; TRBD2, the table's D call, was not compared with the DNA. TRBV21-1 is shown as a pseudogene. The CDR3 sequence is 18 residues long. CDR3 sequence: CASSKVELEHRGGNIQYF. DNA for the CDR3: TGTGCCAGCAGCAAAGTTGAGCTAGAGCACCGAGGAGGAAACATTCAGTACTTC.

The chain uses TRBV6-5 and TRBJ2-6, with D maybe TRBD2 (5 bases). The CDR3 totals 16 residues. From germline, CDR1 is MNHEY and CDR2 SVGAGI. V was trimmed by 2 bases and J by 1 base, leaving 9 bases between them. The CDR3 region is CASSYEGRSGANVLTF. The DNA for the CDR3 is TGTGCCAGCAGTTACGAGGGAAGGTCTGGGGCCAACGTCCTGACTTTC.

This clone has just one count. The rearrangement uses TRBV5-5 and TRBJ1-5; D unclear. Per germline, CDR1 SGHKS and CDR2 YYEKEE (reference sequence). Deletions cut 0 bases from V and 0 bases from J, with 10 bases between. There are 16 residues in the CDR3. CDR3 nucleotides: TGTGCCAGCAGCTTGGCCGGTCACGCTAGCAATCAGCCCCAGCATTTT. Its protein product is CASSLAGHASNQPQHF.

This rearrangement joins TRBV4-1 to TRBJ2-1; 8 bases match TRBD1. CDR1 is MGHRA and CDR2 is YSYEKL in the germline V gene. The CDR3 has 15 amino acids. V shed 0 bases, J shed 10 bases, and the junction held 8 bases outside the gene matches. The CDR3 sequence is CASSQEGSGGREQFF. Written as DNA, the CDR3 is TGCGCCAGCAGCCAAGAAGGGTCAGGGGGCAGGGAGCAGTTCTTC.

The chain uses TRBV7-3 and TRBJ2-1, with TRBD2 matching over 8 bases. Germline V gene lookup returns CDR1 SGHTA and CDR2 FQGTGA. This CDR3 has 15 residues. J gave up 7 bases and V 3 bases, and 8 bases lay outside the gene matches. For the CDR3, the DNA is TGTGCCAGCAGCTTCGTGGCGGGGGGCAGGAATGAGCAGTTCTTC. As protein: CASSFVAGGRNEQFF.

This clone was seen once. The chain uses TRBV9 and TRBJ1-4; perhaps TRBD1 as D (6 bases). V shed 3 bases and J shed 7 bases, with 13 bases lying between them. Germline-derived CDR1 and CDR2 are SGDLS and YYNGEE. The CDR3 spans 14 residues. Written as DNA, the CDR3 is TGTGCCAGCAGCGCCACAGGGTCCCTTGAAAAACTGTTTTTT. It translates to CASSATGSLEKLFF. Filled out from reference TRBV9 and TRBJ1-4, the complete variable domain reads DSGVTQTPKHLITATGQRVTLRCSPRSGDLSVYWYQQSLDQGLQFLIQYYNGEERAKGNILERFSAQQFPDLHSELNLSSLELGDSALYFCASSATGSLEKLFFGSGTQLSVL.

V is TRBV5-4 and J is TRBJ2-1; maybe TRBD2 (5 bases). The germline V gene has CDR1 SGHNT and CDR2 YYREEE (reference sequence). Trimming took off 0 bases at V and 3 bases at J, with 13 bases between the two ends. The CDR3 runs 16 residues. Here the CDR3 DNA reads TGTGCCAGCAGCTTGGGGACCCCGAGGGACTACAATGAGCAGTTCTTC. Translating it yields CASSLGTPRDYNEQFF.

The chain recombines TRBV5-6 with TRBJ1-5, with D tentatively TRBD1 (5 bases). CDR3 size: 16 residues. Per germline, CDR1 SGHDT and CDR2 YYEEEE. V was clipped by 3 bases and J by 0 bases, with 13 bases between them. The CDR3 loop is CASSSLGGYSNQPQHF. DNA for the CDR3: TGTGCCAGCAGCTCGTTGGGGGGATATAGCAATCAGCCCCAGCATTTT.

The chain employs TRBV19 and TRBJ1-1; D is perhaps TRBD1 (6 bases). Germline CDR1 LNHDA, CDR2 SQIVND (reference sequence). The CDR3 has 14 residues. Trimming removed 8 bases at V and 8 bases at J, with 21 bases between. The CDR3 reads CASGKQGPGKEAFF. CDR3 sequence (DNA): TGTGCCAGTGGCAAACAGGGCCCGGGGAAAGAAGCTTTCTTT.

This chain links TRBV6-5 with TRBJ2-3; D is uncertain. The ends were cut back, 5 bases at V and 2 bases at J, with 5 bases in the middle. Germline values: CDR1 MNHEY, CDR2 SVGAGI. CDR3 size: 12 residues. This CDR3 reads CASSSSTDTQYF. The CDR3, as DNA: TGTGCCAGCAGTAGCTCCACAGATACGCAGTATTTT.

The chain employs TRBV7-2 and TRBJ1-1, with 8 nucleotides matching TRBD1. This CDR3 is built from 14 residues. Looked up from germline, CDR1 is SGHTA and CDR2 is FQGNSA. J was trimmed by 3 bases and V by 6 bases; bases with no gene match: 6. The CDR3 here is CASRKTGVDTEAFF. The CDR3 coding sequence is TGTGCCAGCAGGAAGACAGGGGTCGACACTGAAGCTTTCTTT.

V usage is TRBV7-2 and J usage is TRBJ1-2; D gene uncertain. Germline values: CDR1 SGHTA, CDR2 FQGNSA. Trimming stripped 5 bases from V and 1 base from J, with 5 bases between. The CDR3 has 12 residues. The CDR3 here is CASSISNYGYTF. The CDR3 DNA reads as TGTGCCAGCAGCATCAGTAACTATGGCTACACCTTC.

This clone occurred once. The CDR3 reads CASSQVEGWHSFF. In DNA form, the CDR3 reads TGCGCCAGCAGCCAGGTCGAGGGTTGGCACTCTTTCTTT. This chain joins TRBV5-1 and TRBJ1-1; D remains unclear. Germline V gene lookup returns CDR1 SGHRS and CDR2 YFSETQ. The ends were cut back, 4 bases at V and 12 bases at J, with 19 bases in the middle. This CDR3 is built from 13 residues.

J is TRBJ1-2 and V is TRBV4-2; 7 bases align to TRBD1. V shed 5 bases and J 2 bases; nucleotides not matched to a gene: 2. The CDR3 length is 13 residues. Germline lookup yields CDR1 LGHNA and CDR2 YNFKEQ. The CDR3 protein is CASSTGQNYGYTF. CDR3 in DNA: TGTGCCAGCAGCACGGGACAGAACTATGGCTACACCTTC.

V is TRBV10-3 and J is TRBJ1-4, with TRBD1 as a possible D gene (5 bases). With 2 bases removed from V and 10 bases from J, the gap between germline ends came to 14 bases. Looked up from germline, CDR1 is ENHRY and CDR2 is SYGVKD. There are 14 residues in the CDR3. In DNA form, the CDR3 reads TGTGCCATCAGTGAGACGGGGGAAGGCGGAAAACTGTTTTTT. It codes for CAISETGEGGKLFF.

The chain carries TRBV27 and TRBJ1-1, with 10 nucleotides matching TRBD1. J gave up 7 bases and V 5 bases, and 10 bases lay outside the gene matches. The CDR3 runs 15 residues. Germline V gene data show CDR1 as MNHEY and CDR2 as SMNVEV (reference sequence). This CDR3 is CASSPPTGGAGEAFF. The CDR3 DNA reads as TGTGCCAGCAGTCCGCCGACAGGGGGCGCGGGTGAAGCTTTCTTT.